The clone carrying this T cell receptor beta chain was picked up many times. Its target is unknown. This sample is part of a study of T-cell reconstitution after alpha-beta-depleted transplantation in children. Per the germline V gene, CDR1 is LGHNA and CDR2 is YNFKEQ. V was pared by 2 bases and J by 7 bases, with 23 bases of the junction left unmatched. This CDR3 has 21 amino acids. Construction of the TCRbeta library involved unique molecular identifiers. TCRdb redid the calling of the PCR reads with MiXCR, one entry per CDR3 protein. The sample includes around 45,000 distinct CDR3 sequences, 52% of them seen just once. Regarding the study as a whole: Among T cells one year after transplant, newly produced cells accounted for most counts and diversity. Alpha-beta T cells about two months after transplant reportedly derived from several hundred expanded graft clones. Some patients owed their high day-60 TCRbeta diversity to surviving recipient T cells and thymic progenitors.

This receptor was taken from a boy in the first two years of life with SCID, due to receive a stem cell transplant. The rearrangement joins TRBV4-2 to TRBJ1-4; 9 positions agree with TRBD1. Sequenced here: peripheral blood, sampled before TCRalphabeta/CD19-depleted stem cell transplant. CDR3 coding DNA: TGTGCCAGCAGCCAATTCGGGACTTTCAGGGACAGGGACAGGAATATTGAAAAACTGTTTTTT. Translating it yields CASSQFGTFRDRDRNIEKLFF.